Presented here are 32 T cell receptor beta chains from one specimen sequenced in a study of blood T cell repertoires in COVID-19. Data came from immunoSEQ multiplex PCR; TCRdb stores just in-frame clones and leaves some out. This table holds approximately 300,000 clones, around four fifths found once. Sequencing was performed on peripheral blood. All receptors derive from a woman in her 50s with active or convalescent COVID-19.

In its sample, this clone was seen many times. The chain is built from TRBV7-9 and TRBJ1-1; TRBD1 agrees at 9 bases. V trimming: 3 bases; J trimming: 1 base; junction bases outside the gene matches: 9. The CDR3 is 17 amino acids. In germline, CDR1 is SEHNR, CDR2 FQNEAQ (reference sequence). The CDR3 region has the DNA TGTGCCAGCAGCTTCAACAGGGGGCGCGGACCGAACACTGAAGCTTTCTTT. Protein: CASSFNRGRGPNTEAFF.

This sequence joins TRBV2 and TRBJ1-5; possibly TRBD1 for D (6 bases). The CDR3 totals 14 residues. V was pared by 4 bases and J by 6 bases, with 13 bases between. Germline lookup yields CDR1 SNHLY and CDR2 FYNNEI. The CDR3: CASSAQGLSQPQHF. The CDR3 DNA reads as TGTGCCAGCAGTGCACAGGGCTTGAGTCAGCCCCAGCATTTT.

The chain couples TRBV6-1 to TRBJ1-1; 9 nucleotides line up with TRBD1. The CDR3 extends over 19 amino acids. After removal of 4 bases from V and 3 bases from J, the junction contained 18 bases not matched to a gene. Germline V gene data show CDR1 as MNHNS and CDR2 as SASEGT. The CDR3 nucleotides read TGTGCCAGCAGTGGAAGGCCTTCCCGGGACAGGGTAGTGCACACTGAAGCTTTCTTT. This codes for CASSGRPSRDRVVHTEAFF.

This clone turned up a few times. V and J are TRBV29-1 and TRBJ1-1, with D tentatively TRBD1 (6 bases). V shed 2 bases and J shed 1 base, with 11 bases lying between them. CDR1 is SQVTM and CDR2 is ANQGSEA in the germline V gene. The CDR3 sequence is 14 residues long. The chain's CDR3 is CSVEMMGANTEAFF. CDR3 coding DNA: TGCAGCGTTGAAATGATGGGGGCGAACACTGAAGCTTTCTTT.

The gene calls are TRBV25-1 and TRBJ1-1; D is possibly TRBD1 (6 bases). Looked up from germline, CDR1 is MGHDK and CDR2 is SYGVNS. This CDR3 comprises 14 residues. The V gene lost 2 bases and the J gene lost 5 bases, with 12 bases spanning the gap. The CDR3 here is CASSEGGRGTEAFF. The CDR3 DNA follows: TGTGCCAGCAGTGAAGGAGGGAGGGGGACTGAAGCTTTCTTT.

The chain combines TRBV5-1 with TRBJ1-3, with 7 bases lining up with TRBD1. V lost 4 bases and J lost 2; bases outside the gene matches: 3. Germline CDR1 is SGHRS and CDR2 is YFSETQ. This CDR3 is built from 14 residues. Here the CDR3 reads CASSVTGAGNTIYF. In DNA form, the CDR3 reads TGCGCCAGCAGCGTCACAGGGGCTGGAAACACCATATATTTT.

The CDR3 region is CASSIDLRDRAAFF. The CDR3, as DNA: TGTGCCAGTAGTATAGATCTGCGGGACAGGGCGGCTTTCTTT. This chain joins TRBV19 and TRBJ1-1; 9 nucleotides line up with TRBD1. Per the germline V gene, CDR1 is LNHDA and CDR2 is SQIVND (reference sequence). With 0 bases clipped from V and 11 bases from J, the junction kept 7 bases outside the gene matches. The CDR3 runs 14 residues.

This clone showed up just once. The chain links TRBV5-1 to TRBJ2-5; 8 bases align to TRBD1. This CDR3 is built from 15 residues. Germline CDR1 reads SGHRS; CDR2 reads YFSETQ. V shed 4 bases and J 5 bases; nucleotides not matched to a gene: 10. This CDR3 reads CASSNRQGRWETQYF. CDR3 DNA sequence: TGCGCCAGCAGCAATCGACAGGGGAGGTGGGAGACCCAGTACTTC.

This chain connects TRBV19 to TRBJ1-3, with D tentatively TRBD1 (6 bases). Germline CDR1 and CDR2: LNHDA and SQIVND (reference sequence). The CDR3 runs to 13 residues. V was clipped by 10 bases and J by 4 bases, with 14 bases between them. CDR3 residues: CATTDRTGNTIYF. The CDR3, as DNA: TGTGCCACTACTGACAGGACAGGAAACACCATATATTTT.

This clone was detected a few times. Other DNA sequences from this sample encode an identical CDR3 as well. CDR3 nucleotides: TGTGCCAGCAGCAGAGAGGGTTCCTCCTACGAGCAGTACTTC. Translation gives CASSREGSSYEQYF. This chain connects TRBV3-1 (or the pseudogene TRBV3-2) to TRBJ2-7; a weak D match, TRBD2 (5 bases). In germline, CDR1 is LGHDT, CDR2 YNNKEL (reference sequence). CDR3 length: 14 amino acids. Trimming took 5 bases from V and 0 from J, leaving 11 bases between them.

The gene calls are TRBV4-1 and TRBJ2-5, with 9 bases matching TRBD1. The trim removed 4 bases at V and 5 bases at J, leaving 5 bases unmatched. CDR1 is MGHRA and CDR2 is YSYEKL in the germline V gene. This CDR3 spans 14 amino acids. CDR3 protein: CASSRGQGRETQYF. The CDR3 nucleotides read TGCGCCAGCAGCCGGGGACAGGGCCGGGAGACCCAGTACTTC.

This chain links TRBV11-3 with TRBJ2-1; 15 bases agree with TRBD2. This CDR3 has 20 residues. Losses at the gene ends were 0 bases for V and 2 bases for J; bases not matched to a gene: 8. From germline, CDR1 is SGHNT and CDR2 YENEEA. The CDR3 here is CASSLEAGLAGGRAYNEQFF. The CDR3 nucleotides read TGTGCCAGCAGCTTAGAAGCGGGACTAGCGGGAGGTAGGGCCTACAATGAGCAGTTCTTC. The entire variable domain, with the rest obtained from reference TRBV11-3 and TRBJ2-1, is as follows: EAGVVQSPRYKIIEKKQPVAFWCNPISGHNTLYWYLQNLGQGPELLIRYENEEAVDDSQLPKDRFSAERLKGVDSTLKIQPAELGDSAVYLCASSLEAGLAGGRAYNEQFFGPGTRLTVL.

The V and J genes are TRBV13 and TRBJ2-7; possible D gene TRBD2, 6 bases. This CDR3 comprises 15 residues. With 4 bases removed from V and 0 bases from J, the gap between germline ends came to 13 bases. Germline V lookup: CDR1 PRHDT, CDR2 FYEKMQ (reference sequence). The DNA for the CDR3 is TGTGCCAGCAGCTCGGGACTCGGGGGCTCCTACGAGCAGTACTTC. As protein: CASSSGLGGSYEQYF. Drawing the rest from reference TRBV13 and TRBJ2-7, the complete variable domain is AAGVIQSPRHLIKEKRETATLKCYPIPRHDTVYWYQQGPGQDPQFLISFYEKMQSDKGSIPDRFSAQQFSDYHSELNMSSLELGDSALYFCASSSGLGGSYEQYFGPGTRLTVT.

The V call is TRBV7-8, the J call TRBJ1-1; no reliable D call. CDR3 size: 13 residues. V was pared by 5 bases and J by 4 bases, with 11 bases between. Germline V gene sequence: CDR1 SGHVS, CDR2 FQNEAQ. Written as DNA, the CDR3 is TGTGCCAGCAGCAGGCAAGGAGGCACTGAAGCTTTCTTT. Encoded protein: CASSRQGGTEAFF.

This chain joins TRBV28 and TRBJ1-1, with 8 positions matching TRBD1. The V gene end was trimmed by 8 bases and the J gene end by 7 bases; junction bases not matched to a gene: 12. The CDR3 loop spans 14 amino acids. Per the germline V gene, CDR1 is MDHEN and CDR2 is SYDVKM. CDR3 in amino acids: CASRIPGQDLEAFF. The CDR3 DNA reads TGTGCCAGCCGGATACCGGGACAGGACCTTGAAGCTTTCTTT.

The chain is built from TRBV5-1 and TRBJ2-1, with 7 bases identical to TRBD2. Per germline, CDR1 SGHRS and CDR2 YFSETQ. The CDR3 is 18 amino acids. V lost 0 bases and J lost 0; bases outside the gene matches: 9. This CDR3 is CASSLELASSSSYNEQFF. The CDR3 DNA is TGCGCCAGCAGCTTGGAACTAGCGTCGTCGAGCTCCTACAATGAGCAGTTCTTC. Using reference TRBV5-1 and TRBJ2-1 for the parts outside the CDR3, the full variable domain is KAGVTQTPRYLIKTRGQQVTLSCSPISGHRSVSWYQQTPGQGLQFLFEYFSETQRNKGNFPGRFSGRQFSNSRSEMNVSTLELGDSALYLCASSLELASSSSYNEQFFGPGTRLTVL.

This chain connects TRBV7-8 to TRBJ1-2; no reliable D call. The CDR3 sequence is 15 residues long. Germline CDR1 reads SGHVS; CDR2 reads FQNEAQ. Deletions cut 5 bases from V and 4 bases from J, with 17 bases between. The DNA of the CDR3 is TGTGCCAGCAGCCCGAGCGACTGGAAAACCTATGGCTACACCTTC. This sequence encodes CASSPSDWKTYGYTF.

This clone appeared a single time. The CDR3 protein is CASSLFWQGAPGNTIYF. As DNA, the CDR3 is TGTGCCAGCAGCTTATTTTGGCAGGGGGCGCCCGGAAACACCATATATTTT. V and J are TRBV7-6 and TRBJ1-3; TRBD1 agrees at 8 bases. Germline V lookup: CDR1 SGHVS, CDR2 FNYEAQ. This CDR3 has 17 amino acids. Trimming cost V 2 bases and J 4 bases; bases outside gene matches: 10.

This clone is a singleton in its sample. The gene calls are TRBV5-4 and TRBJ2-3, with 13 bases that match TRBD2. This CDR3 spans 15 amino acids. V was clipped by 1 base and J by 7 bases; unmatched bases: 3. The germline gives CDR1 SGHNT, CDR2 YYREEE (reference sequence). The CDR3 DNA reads TGTGCCAGCAGCTTGACTAGCGGGAGGGAAAATACGCAGTATTTT. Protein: CASSLTSGRENTQYF. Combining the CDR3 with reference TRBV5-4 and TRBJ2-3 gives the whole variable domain ETGVTQSPTHLIKTRGQQVTLRCSSQSGHNTVSWYQQALGQGPQFIFQYYREEENGRGNFPPRFSGLQFPNYSSELNVNALELDDSALYLCASSLTSGRENTQYFGPGTRLTVL.

CDR3 nucleotides: TGTGCCAGCAGCTTGTATAGCACTGAAGCTTTCTTT. Its translation: CASSLYSTEAFF. The J gene is TRBJ1-1, the V gene TRBV5-4; D gene unclear. The germline V and J ends were trimmed by 1 base and 4 bases, with 5 bases remaining between them. Germline CDR1 SGHNT, CDR2 YYREEE (reference sequence). There are 12 residues in the CDR3.

The CDR3, as DNA: TGTGCCAGCAGTTCTCCGACTAGCGGGATTTCCGGGGAGCTGTTTTTT. Amino acid sequence: CASSSPTSGISGELFF. V is TRBV6-2 or TRBV6-3 and J is TRBJ2-2; TRBD2 matches 11 bases. The CDR3 has 16 amino acids. Germline trimming cut 4 bases from V and 6 bases from J; bases unmatched to any gene: 7. From germline, CDR1 is MNHEY and CDR2 SVGEGT.

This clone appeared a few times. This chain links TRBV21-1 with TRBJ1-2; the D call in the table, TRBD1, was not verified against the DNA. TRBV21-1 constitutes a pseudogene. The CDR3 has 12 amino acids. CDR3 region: CASSRGRDGYTF. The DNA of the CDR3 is TGTGCCAGCAGCAGGGGGCGCGATGGCTACACCTTC.

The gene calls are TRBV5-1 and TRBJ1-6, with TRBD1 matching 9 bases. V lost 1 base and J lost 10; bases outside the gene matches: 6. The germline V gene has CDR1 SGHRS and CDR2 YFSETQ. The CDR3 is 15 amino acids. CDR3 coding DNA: TGCGCCAGCAGCTTGACGGACAGGGGAGGATCACCCCTCCACTTT. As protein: CASSLTDRGGSPLHF.

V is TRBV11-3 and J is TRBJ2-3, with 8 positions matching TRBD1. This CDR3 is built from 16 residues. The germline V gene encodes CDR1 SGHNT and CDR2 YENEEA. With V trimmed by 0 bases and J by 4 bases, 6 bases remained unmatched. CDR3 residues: CASSLDPRQGPDTQYF. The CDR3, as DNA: TGTGCCAGCAGCTTAGATCCGAGACAGGGGCCAGATACGCAGTATTTT.

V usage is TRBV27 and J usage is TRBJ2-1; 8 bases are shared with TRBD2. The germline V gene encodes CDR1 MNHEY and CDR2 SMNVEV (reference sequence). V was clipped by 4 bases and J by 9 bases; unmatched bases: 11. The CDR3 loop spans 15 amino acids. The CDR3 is CASSSSSGSKAEQFF. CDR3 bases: TGTGCCAGCAGTTCTTCAAGCGGGAGTAAGGCTGAGCAGTTCTTC.

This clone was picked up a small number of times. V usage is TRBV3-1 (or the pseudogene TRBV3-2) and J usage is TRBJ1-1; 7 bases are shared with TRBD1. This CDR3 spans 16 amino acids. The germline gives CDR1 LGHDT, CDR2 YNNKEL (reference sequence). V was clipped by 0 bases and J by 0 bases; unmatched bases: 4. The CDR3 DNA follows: TGTGCCAGCAGCCAAGACCTCGGACAGGTGAACACTGAAGCTTTCTTT. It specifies CASSQDLGQVNTEAFF.

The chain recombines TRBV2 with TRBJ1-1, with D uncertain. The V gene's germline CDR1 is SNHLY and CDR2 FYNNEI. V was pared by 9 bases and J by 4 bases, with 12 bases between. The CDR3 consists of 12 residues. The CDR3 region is CASSTGFTEAFF. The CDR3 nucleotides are TGTGCCAGTTCCACGGGTTTCACTGAAGCTTTCTTT.

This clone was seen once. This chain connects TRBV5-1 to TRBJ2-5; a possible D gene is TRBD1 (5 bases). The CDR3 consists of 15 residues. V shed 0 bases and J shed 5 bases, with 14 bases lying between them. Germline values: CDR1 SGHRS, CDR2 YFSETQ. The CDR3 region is CASSLGAGFGETQYF. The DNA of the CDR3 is TGCGCCAGCAGCTTGGGGGCAGGGTTCGGGGAGACCCAGTACTTC.

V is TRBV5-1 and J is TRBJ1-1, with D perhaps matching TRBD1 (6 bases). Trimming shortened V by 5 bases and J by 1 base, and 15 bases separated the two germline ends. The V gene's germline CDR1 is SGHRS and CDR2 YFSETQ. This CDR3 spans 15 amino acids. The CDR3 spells CASSSLRDTNTEAFF. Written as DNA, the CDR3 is TGCGCCAGCAGTTCCCTCCGGGACACGAACACTGAAGCTTTCTTT.

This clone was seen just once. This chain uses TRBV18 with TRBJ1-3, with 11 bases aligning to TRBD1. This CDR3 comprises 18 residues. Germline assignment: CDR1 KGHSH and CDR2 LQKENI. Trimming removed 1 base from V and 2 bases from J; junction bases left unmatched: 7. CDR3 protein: CASSPRGQGASAGNTIYF. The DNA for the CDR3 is TGTGCCAGCTCACCACGAGGACAGGGGGCGTCTGCTGGAAACACCATATATTTT.

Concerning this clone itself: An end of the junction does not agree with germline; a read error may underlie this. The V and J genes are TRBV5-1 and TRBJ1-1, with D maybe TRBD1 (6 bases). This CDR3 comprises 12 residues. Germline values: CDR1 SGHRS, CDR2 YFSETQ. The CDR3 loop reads CASSLGLTGWFF. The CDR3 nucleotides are TGCGCCAGCAGCTTGGGACTTACAGGGTGGTTTTTT. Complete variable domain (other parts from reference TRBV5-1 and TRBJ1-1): KAGVTQTPRYLIKTRGQQVTLSCSPISGHRSVSWYQQTPGQGLQFLFEYFSETQRNKGNFPGRFSGRQFSNSRSEMNVSTLELGDSALYLCASSLGLTGWFFGQGTRLTVV.

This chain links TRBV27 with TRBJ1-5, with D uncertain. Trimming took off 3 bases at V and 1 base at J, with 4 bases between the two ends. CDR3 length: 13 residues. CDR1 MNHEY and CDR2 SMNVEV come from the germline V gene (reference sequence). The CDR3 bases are TGTGCCAGCAGTTTCCTCAGCAATCAGCCCCAGCATTTT. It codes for CASSFLSNQPQHF.